The 18 T cell receptor beta chains listed next were all sequenced from one sample in a study of regulatory T cells in long-lasting Graves disease. The authors built TCR beta libraries using iRepertoire HTBI primers and Arm-PCR of CDR3 regions. TCRdb analysed the multiplex PCR reads with MiXCR anew, one entry per CDR3 protein. The sample includes some 250,000 distinct CDR3 sequences, approximately 20% of them seen just once. Time point noted: newly diagnosed GD, antithyroid drugs for less than 3 months. PBMC-extracted RNA yielded the TCR library. This material consisted of peripheral blood mononuclear cells (PBMCs), taken at new diagnosis, from a patient treated with antithyroid drugs. The receptors derive from a female donor with Graves disease.

This clonotype was seen only a few times. This chain joins TRBV5-1 and TRBJ2-7, with D possibly TRBD2 on 7 matching bases. V lost 3 bases and J lost 3, with 10 bases in between. Germline V gives CDR1 SGHRS, CDR2 YFSETQ. The CDR3 spans 13 residues. DNA for the CDR3: TGCGCCAGCAGCTGGGGGGGGCTCTACGAGCAGTACTTC. Its translation: CASSWGGLYEQYF.

This clonotype has ten or more counts. This sequence joins TRBV12-3 or TRBV12-4 and TRBJ2-7; 7 bases map to TRBD1. The CDR3 is 15 residues long. J was trimmed by 5 bases and V by 5 bases; bases with no gene match: 12. CDR3 sequence (DNA): TGTGCCAGCAGTACACGCAGCAACAGGGGTAACGAGCAGTACTTC. Protein: CASSTRSNRGNEQYF.

As concerns this clonotype: It may be a read error: a sequence one base away is much more abundant. The J gene is TRBJ2-3, the V gene TRBV12-3 or TRBV12-4; the D is unclear. V was trimmed by 6 bases and J by 2 bases, leaving 3 bases between them. The CDR3 covers 11 residues. The CDR3 DNA is TGTGCCAGCAGGGACACAGATACGCAGTATTTT. This gives the protein CASRDTDTQYF.

This clonotype was seen at least ten times. This chain connects TRBV11-2 to TRBJ2-2; D gene ambiguous. Germline CDR1 is SGHAT and CDR2 is FQNNGV. There are 16 residues in the CDR3. Trimming stripped 2 bases from V and 1 base from J, with 11 bases between. CDR3 loop: CASSLLPALNTGELFF. CDR3 in DNA: TGTGCCAGCAGCTTATTGCCAGCGTTGAACACCGGGGAGCTGTTTTTT.

This clonotype was counted ten times or more. The chain couples TRBV20-1 to TRBJ1-2; TRBD1 aligns across 7 bases. Unmatched junction bases numbered 8, after V lost 6 bases and J lost 7 bases. CDR1 is DFQATT, CDR2 SNEGSKA, per germline (reference sequence). CDR3 length: 12 amino acids. The CDR3 spells CSAQTGTFGYTF. The CDR3, as DNA: TGCAGTGCCCAGACAGGGACTTTTGGCTACACCTTC.

Of note for this clonotype: A far bigger clonotype differs at one base, so this is likely a read error. The chain recombines TRBV9 with TRBJ1-1; 10 nucleotides match TRBD1. The CDR3 is 16 residues long. The V gene's germline CDR1 is SGDLS and CDR2 YYNGEE. The CDR3 sequence: CASSPSEGQGFGEASF. Here the CDR3 DNA reads TGTGCCAGCAGCCCTAGTGAGGGACAGGGGTTTGGTGAAGCTTCCTTT.

This clonotype appeared many times. The chain carries TRBV10-3 and TRBJ1-2; D is unresolved. The CDR3 has 15 residues. V was trimmed by 1 base and J by 0 bases, leaving 9 bases between them. Germline assignment: CDR1 ENHRY and CDR2 SYGVKD. The CDR3: CAISELPGANYGYTF. CDR3 DNA: TGTGCCATCAGTGAGTTACCGGGAGCTAACTATGGCTACACCTTC.

The sample holds many counts of this clonotype. The rearrangement links TRBV11-3 to TRBJ1-5; 7 nucleotides agree with TRBD1. Germline values: CDR1 SGHNT, CDR2 YENEEA. With 4 bases clipped from V and 7 bases from J, the junction kept 7 bases outside the gene matches. There are 14 residues in the CDR3. The CDR3 DNA sequence: TGTGCCAGCAGCTCCAGACAGGGAAGACAGCCCCAGCATTTT. Translating gives CASSSRQGRQPQHF.

This clonotype was seen at least ten times. The chain uses TRBV3-1 and TRBJ1-3; D not certain. Germline V gene sequence: CDR1 LGHDT, CDR2 YNNKEL (reference sequence). The CDR3 spans 15 residues. V was clipped by 0 bases and J by 2 bases, with 8 bases between them. CDR3 nucleotides: TGTGCCAGCAGCCAAGATGTAGGACCTGGAAACACCATATATTTT. It specifies CASSQDVGPGNTIYF.

This clonotype was found many times. The V call is TRBV3-1, the J call TRBJ1-6, with a weak D call TRBD1 (5 bases). The germline V gene encodes CDR1 LGHDT and CDR2 YNNKEL (reference sequence). V was cut by 4 bases and J by 7 bases, with 11 bases left in between. This CDR3 comprises 14 residues. The CDR3 region is CASSPGTVNSPLHF. The DNA of the CDR3 is TGTGCCAGCAGCCCCGGGACGGTGAATTCACCCCTCCACTTT.

In its sample, this clonotype was seen many times. This rearrangement joins TRBV6-1 to TRBJ1-2, with D possibly matching TRBD1 (5 bases). The germline V and J ends were trimmed by 6 bases and 5 bases, with 16 bases remaining between them. CDR3 length equals 14 residues. Germline V gives CDR1 MNHNS, CDR2 SASEGT. This CDR3 is CASRTAGGGYGYTF. The CDR3 DNA reads as TGTGCCAGCAGAACGGCCGGGGGAGGATATGGCTACACCTTC.

There are many counts of this clonotype. V and J are TRBV13 and TRBJ1-6, with 11 bases that match TRBD1. This CDR3 is 16 amino acids long. Germline CDR1 reads PRHDT; CDR2 reads FYEKMQ (reference sequence). V shed 8 bases, J shed 7 bases, and the junction held 10 bases outside the gene matches. CDR3 in amino acids: CASRIGQGAWNSPLHF. In DNA form, the CDR3 reads TGTGCCAGCCGGATTGGACAGGGGGCATGGAATTCACCCCTCCACTTT.

The J gene is TRBJ2-1, the V gene TRBV2; 7 positions match TRBD1. CDR1 SNHLY and CDR2 FYNNEI come from the germline V gene. The CDR3 sequence is 14 residues long. The trim removed 8 bases at V and 4 bases at J, leaving 8 bases unmatched. The CDR3: CASQRQGTYNEQFF. The DNA of the CDR3 is TGTGCCAGCCAGAGACAGGGTACATACAATGAGCAGTTCTTC.

The chain couples TRBV5-4 to TRBJ2-7; tentatively, D is TRBD2 (7 bases). V was pared by 2 bases and J by 5 bases, with 17 bases between. The CDR3 has 15 amino acids. Germline V gene sequence: CDR1 SGHNT, CDR2 YYREEE (reference sequence). The CDR3 nucleotides are TGTGCCAGCAGCTTAGGGGGGGCCAGAGAAAACGAGCAGTACTTC. As protein: CASSLGGARENEQYF.

There are many counts of this clonotype. The CDR3 nucleotides read TGTGCCAGCAGCCAATCGGGGACAGAGAATGAAAAACTGTTTTTT. Protein sequence: CASSQSGTENEKLFF. The chain employs TRBV16 and TRBJ1-4, with 7 nucleotides matching TRBD1. Trimming removed 0 bases from V and 5 bases from J; junction bases left unmatched: 3. This CDR3 comprises 15 residues. Germline loops: CDR1 KGHSY, CDR2 FQNENV.

Turning to this clonotype: Since a much larger clone is just one base distant, this may be a read error. The V and J genes are TRBV7-9 and TRBJ2-2; D not resolved. Deletions cut 5 bases from V and 4 bases from J, with 5 bases between. Germline loops: CDR1 SEHNR, CDR2 FQNEAQ (reference sequence). CDR3 size: 12 residues. CDR3 nucleotide sequence: TGTGCCAGCAGCCCCTCCACCGGGGAGCTGTTTTTT. Its translation is CASSPSTGELFF.

This clonotype was seen repeatedly, ten times or more. The chain carries TRBV11-2 and TRBJ1-1; no reliable D call. CDR1 and CDR2 (germline): SGHAT, FQNNGV. CDR3 length equals 12 residues. V was pared by 0 bases and J by 1 base, with 0 bases between. Here the CDR3 reads CASSLENTEAFF. Written as DNA, the CDR3 is TGTGCCAGCAGCTTAGAGAACACTGAAGCTTTCTTT.

At least ten counts were recorded for this clonotype. This sequence joins TRBV5-1 and TRBJ1-1; TRBD1 matches 7 bases. The CDR3 totals 15 residues. The germline V gene has CDR1 SGHRS and CDR2 YFSETQ. After removal of 0 bases from V and 4 bases from J, the junction contained 6 bases not matched to a gene. CDR3 sequence reads: CASSLVGAGGTEAFF. The DNA of the CDR3 is TGCGCCAGCAGCTTGGTCGGGGCAGGGGGCACTGAAGCTTTCTTT.